The source of this T cell receptor beta chain is a study of blood T cell repertoires in COVID-19. Study-wide context: Researchers got acute and convalescent COVID-19 samples from the United States, Italy and Spain.

The V end lost 3 bases, the J end lost 7 bases, and 12 bases lay between the germline ends. Germline V gene sequence: CDR1 SGHTA, CDR2 FQGNSA. CDR3 size: 13 residues. In the original processing: Scientists estimated how many nucleated cells there were by amplifying reference gene primers. Sequencing was performed with immunoSEQ multiplex PCR; in TCRdb, only in-frame clones are kept and a portion is missing. V and J calls and clone size are given by that table; D and trimming were obtained from the DNA. The sample consists of fewer than 60,000 clones, roughly nine tenths of them appearing once. The source material was peripheral blood. The sequence was obtained from a human donor in a cohort sampled during active COVID-19. The V gene is TRBV7-2, the J gene TRBJ2-5, with D possibly TRBD2 on 7 matching bases. CDR3 nucleotides: TGTGCCAGCAGCTTTGGGGAGGGGGGGACCCAGTACTTC. As protein: CASSFGEGGTQYF. Filled out from reference TRBV7-2 and TRBJ2-5, the complete variable domain reads GAGVSQSPSNKVTEKGKDVELRCDPISGHTALYWYRQSLGQGLEFLIYFQGNSAPDKSGLPSDRFSAERTGGSVSTLTIQRTQQEDSAVYLCASSFGEGGTQYFGPGTRLLVL.